A single sample gave rise to the 22 T cell receptor beta chains below, sequenced in a study of blood T cell repertoires in COVID-19. The table came from immunoSEQ multiplex PCR; TCRdb's copy has only in-frame clones and leaves some out. The top ten clones hold under 3% of a sample with roughly 190,000 clones, around 82% of them seen once. Sequencing was done on a sample of peripheral blood. These receptors all come from a human donor with acute or convalescent COVID-19. The donor label of this sample is uncertain.

The chain joins TRBV6-2 or TRBV6-3 to TRBJ1-1; D perhaps matches TRBD1 (6 bases). Per germline, CDR1 MNHEY and CDR2 SVGEGT. There are 17 residues in the CDR3. Trimming shortened V by 2 bases and J by 1 base, and 17 bases separated the two germline ends. For the CDR3, the DNA is TGTGCCAGCAGTTACCAGGGGCTAGTAATTTCGAACACTGAAGCTTTCTTT. Its translation: CASSYQGLVISNTEAFF.

The rearrangement uses TRBV2 and TRBJ2-7; the D is unclear. The CDR3 extends over 14 amino acids. V lost 6 bases, J lost 0 bases, and 12 bases lay in between. Germline CDR1 reads SNHLY; CDR2 reads FYNNEI. The CDR3 sequence: CASRITPGSYEQYF. CDR3 nucleotide sequence: TGTGCCAGCAGAATTACCCCGGGCTCCTACGAGCAGTACTTC.

The genes are TRBV5-1 and TRBJ2-7; 7 nucleotides line up with TRBD1. The germline gives CDR1 SGHRS, CDR2 YFSETQ. V shed 5 bases, J shed 6 bases, and the junction held 11 bases outside the gene matches. This CDR3 region has 14 residues. The CDR3 here is CASSSGTVDREQYF. As DNA, the CDR3 is TGCGCCAGCAGTTCCGGGACAGTTGACCGCGAGCAGTACTTC.

The rearrangement links TRBV28 to TRBJ2-1; 9 nucleotides agree with TRBD2. V was pared by 7 bases and J by 9 bases, with 10 bases of the junction left unmatched. Germline lookup yields CDR1 MDHEN and CDR2 SYDVKM. This CDR3 region has 14 residues. This chain's CDR3 is CASTSRRGRGEQFF. Here the CDR3 DNA reads TGTGCCAGCACCTCCCGGCGCGGGAGGGGTGAGCAGTTCTTC.

The sample holds one count of this clone. The V call is TRBV25-1, the J call TRBJ2-6, with a possible D match to TRBD2 (7 bases). The V end was cut by 3 bases, the J end by 4 bases, with 19 bases between. The CDR3 is made up of 18 amino acids. CDR1 MGHDK and CDR2 SYGVNS come from the germline V gene. Here the CDR3 DNA reads TGTGCCAGCAGTGAGGGAGGGGGGCAGCGGTACGGGGCCAACGTCCTGACTTTC. Translation: CASSEGGGQRYGANVLTF.

V and J are TRBV5-1 and TRBJ2-5; 9 bases match TRBD1. V lost 4 bases, J lost 4 bases, and 2 bases stayed unmatched. Germline values: CDR1 SGHRS, CDR2 YFSETQ. The CDR3 consists of 13 residues. The DNA of the CDR3 is TGCGCCAGCAGCGGGGACAGGGTAGAGACCCAGTACTTC. Its translation is CASSGDRVETQYF.

The DNA of the CDR3 is TGTGCCAGCCTTACGACAGGTGCAATTGTCGAGCAGTACTTC. It specifies CASLTTGAIVEQYF. The rearrangement uses TRBV6-5 and TRBJ2-7; D might be TRBD1 (6 bases). V gave up 8 bases and J gave up 6 bases, with 20 bases separating them. Germline CDR1 reads MNHEY; CDR2 reads SVGAGI. The CDR3 is 14 amino acids.

V gene TRBV7-2 combines with J gene TRBJ2-1; 12 bases match TRBD2. With V trimmed by 1 base and J by 10 bases, 14 bases remained unmatched. CDR1 and CDR2 (germline): SGHTA, FQGNSA. The CDR3 contains 18 residues. CDR3 amino acids: CASSLVVGLAGGHPEQFF. DNA for the CDR3: TGTGCCAGCAGCTTAGTCGTAGGGCTAGCGGGGGGGCACCCAGAGCAGTTCTTC.

CDR3 nucleotides: TGTGCCAGCAGCCAAGGGGACAGGGCTTTCTATGGCTACACCTTC. It codes for CASSQGDRAFYGYTF. J is TRBJ1-2 and V is TRBV14; 9 bases are shared with TRBD1. Germline CDR1 SGHDN, CDR2 FVKESK. This CDR3 region has 15 residues. V trimming: 1 base; J trimming: 4 bases; junction bases outside the gene matches: 4. Full variable domain (remainder filled in from reference TRBV14 and TRBJ1-2): EAGVTQFPSHSVIEKGQTVTLRCDPISGHDNLYWYRRVMGKEIKFLLHFVKESKQDESGMPNNRFLAERTGGTYSTLKVQPAELEDSGVYFCASSQGDRAFYGYTFGSGTRLTVV.

This clone has ten or more counts. The chain has TRBV30 and TRBJ1-3; D is uncertain. CDR3 length equals 16 residues. Germline V gene sequence: CDR1 GTSNPN, CDR2 SVGIG (reference sequence). With 0 bases removed from V and 0 bases from J, the gap between germline ends came to 12 bases. The CDR3 here is CAWSVESPSSGNTIYF. As DNA, the CDR3 is TGTGCCTGGAGTGTAGAGTCCCCGAGCTCTGGAAACACCATATATTTT. Full variable domain (missing parts from reference TRBV30 and TRBJ1-3): SQTIHQWPATLVQPVGSPLSLECTVEGTSNPNLYWYRQAAGRGLQLLFYSVGIGQISSEVPQNLSASRPQDRQFILSSKKLLLSDSGFYLCAWSVESPSSGNTIYFGEGSWLTVV.

This clone is a singleton in its sample. The CDR3 DNA follows: TGTGCCAGCAGCCTAAGTTCGGGGGTGAGCACTGAAGCTTTCTTT. Translating gives CASSLSSGVSTEAFF. V and J are TRBV3-1 (or the pseudogene TRBV3-2) and TRBJ1-1, with a weak D call TRBD1 (5 bases). Germline V gene lookup returns CDR1 LGHDT and CDR2 YNNKEL (reference sequence). The CDR3 is 15 residues long. The V gene lost 4 bases and the J gene lost 4 bases, with 16 bases spanning the gap.

Only a few counts were recorded for this clone. The chain carries TRBV19 and TRBJ2-5; D possibly corresponds to TRBD1 (6 bases). CDR3 length: 14 amino acids. V lost 5 bases, J lost 8 bases, and 18 bases lay in between. The germline CDR1 and CDR2 sequences are LNHDA and SQIVND (reference sequence). CDR3 residues: CASSGATGGTTQYF. CDR3 DNA: TGTGCCAGTAGTGGGGCGACAGGAGGTACCACCCAGTACTTC.

This chain connects TRBV4-1 to TRBJ2-2; 14 bases are a match to TRBD2. Germline lookup yields CDR1 MGHRA and CDR2 YSYEKL. The CDR3 covers 21 residues. V gave up 0 bases and J gave up 0 bases; unmatched junction bases: 9. CDR3 nucleotide sequence: TGCGCCAGCAGCCAAGATCTTGGACTAGCGGGAGGACCCGCGAACACCGGGGAGCTGTTTTTT. Protein: CASSQDLGLAGGPANTGELFF.

The V and J genes are TRBV7-2 and TRBJ1-2; the D gene is possibly TRBD1 (5 bases). This CDR3 comprises 12 residues. The V gene's germline CDR1 is SGHTA and CDR2 FQGNSA. V gave up 1 base and J gave up 7 bases, with 7 bases separating them. The CDR3, as DNA: TGTGCCAGCAGCTTAGGGGGGGGTGGCTACACCTTC. Protein: CASSLGGGGYTF.

V is TRBV27 and J is TRBJ1-5; D possibly corresponds to TRBD1 (5 bases). The CDR3 runs 14 residues. Trimming cost V 10 bases and J 3 bases, with 16 bases left between them. The germline gives CDR1 MNHEY, CDR2 SMNVEV (reference sequence). Here the CDR3 reads CATSPDSFNQPQHF. The CDR3 nucleotides read TGTGCCACCTCCCCCGACAGTTTCAATCAGCCCCAGCATTTT.

A word on this clone: The junction differs from germline at one of its ends, possibly a read error. This CDR3 reads CASSLGRGSYEQYF. CDR3 DNA: TGTGCTAGCAGCTTAGGTCGGGGCTCCTACGAGCAGTACTTC. The rearrangement links TRBV7-7 to TRBJ2-7; perhaps TRBD2 as D (5 bases). This CDR3 region has 14 residues. Per germline, CDR1 SSHAT and CDR2 FNYEAQ (reference sequence).

This chain uses TRBV7-3 with TRBJ2-2; the match to TRBD2 covers 8 bases. The ends lost 8 bases at V and 2 bases at J; junction bases unmatched: 4. CDR1 SGHTA and CDR2 FQGTGA come from the germline V gene. The CDR3 extends over 14 amino acids. The DNA of the CDR3 is TGTGCCAGCTCGCGGGGGGTTAACACCGGGGAGCTGTTTTTT. Its protein is CASSRGVNTGELFF.

This clone has just a few counts. The chain combines TRBV5-1 with TRBJ1-1; D remains unclear. The V end was cut by 0 bases, the J end by 4 bases, with 13 bases between. Germline CDR1 reads SGHRS; CDR2 reads YFSETQ. The CDR3 extends over 15 amino acids. CDR3: CASSLGGPEGTEAFF. The CDR3 bases are TGCGCCAGCAGCTTGGGAGGGCCTGAGGGCACTGAAGCTTTCTTT.

The J gene is TRBJ2-2, the V gene TRBV5-1, with 7 bases that match TRBD1. This CDR3 is built from 17 residues. CDR1 and CDR2 (germline): SGHRS, YFSETQ. The trim removed 0 bases at V and 3 bases at J, leaving 8 bases unmatched. The CDR3 loop reads CASSLGSGQLYTGELFF. The CDR3 region has the DNA TGCGCCAGCAGCTTGGGTTCGGGACAGTTATACACCGGGGAGCTGTTTTTT.

The chain combines TRBV10-3 with TRBJ2-7; no reliable D call. In germline, CDR1 is ENHRY, CDR2 SYGVKD. The CDR3 has 15 residues. Trimming took 0 bases from V and 0 from J, leaving 9 bases between them. This CDR3 is CAISESLQPSYEQYF. CDR3 DNA: TGTGCCATCAGTGAGTCGTTACAGCCCTCCTACGAGCAGTACTTC.

The CDR3 here is CASSYLAGGDTGELFF. Written as DNA, the CDR3 is TGTGCCAGCAGTTACCTAGCGGGAGGGGACACCGGGGAGCTGTTTTTT. This chain joins TRBV7-9 and TRBJ2-2; 12 nucleotides agree with TRBD2. The germline gives CDR1 SEHNR, CDR2 FQNEAQ (reference sequence). Unmatched junction bases numbered 5, after V lost 6 bases and J lost 3 bases. The CDR3 consists of 16 residues.

V and J are TRBV5-8 and TRBJ2-1; D is possibly TRBD1 (5 bases). This CDR3 is 17 amino acids long. Germline V gives CDR1 SGHTS, CDR2 YDEGEE. The germline V and J ends were trimmed by 0 bases and 7 bases, with 20 bases remaining between them. The DNA of the CDR3 is TGTGCCAGCAGCTTGGAGGGGCGCTACCAGCGCAGAAATGAGCAGTTCTTC. This gives the protein CASSLEGRYQRRNEQFF.